The clone carrying this T cell receptor (beta chain) appeared a few times. Its target is not known. Next came a second PCR, run for about 7 to 12 cycles, which used a sample-barcoded 5' primer along with a J-beta primer mix. TCRdb reanalysed the 5' RACE reads using MiXCR and keeps one entry per CDR3 protein. The table lists about 810,000 distinct CDR3 sequences, about 36% of them singletons. The sample belongs to a study of blood T cells in healthy people across ages. Study summary: Per two T cells, about one barcoded beta molecule was captured through template switching. Whole-study findings and limits: Donor CMV infection status was unknown, possibly confounding age-related changes in expanded clonotypes.

Staff drew roughly 10 milliliters of peripheral blood from each donor. Each sample gave at least 6.5 million isolated PBMCs. The CDR3 is 13 residues long. V was pared by 6 bases and J by 8 bases, with 5 bases of the junction left unmatched. The specimen was blood. The receptor comes from a man between 18 and 29 years old in good health. The rearrangement links TRBV12-3 or TRBV12-4 to TRBJ1-1, with 11 bases aligning to TRBD1. The CDR3 DNA sequence: TGTGCCAGCAGCCCGGGACAGGGGGTCGAAGCTTTCTTT. Protein: CASSPGQGVEAFF.